This T cell receptor (beta chain) came from a study of blood T cell repertoires in COVID-19. Study summary: There were acute and convalescent COVID-19 samples, and they came from the United States, Italy and Spain. T cells, B-cell-depleted T cells, or PBMCs provided the cDNA or gDNA that served as material.

This clone appeared a few times. Other DNA sequences from this sample encode an identical CDR3 as well. V gave up 0 bases and J gave up 0 bases, with 9 bases separating them. The V gene's germline CDR1 is LNHDA and CDR2 SQIVND (reference sequence). This CDR3 comprises 16 residues. Assay: immunoSEQ multiplex PCR; the TCRdb copy retains only in-frame clones and omits some. The sample has about 290,000 clones; roughly 90% are singletons. Cohorts were based on clinical histories the participants reported. Symptom resolution, clearance, or two negative PCRs marked the recovered donors of Cohort 3. This receptor was identified in a woman aged 40-49 years who had recovered from COVID-19. The sequencing input was PBMCs or T cells enriched from blood (not recorded which). V is TRBV19 and J is TRBJ1-3; D gene uncertain. CDR3 sequence (DNA): TGTGCCAGTAGTATAGACAGGCCCTACTCTGGAAACACCATATATTTT. Encoded protein: CASSIDRPYSGNTIYF.